This entry features one T cell receptor beta chain sequence. Its matching antigen is unknown. Germline V gene data show CDR1 as SGHKS and CDR2 as YYEKEE (reference sequence). V gave up 0 bases and J gave up 1 base, with 13 bases separating them. The CDR3 runs to 16 residues. This sample is drawn from a study of cytomegalovirus exposure and HLA in healthy donors. On the study more broadly: Sequencing of 150 million to 200 million T cells in an earlier analysis found approximately 120 million unique TCR beta sequences. Study-wide results and caveats: A later analysis associated some 18,000 TCR beta sequences with HLA alleles at a 0.05 false discovery rate.

60 Vbeta and 13 Jbeta primers were used in PCR. The assay was immunoSEQ multiplex PCR, and TCRdb's table has in-frame clones only and misses some. In the table there are more than 90,000 clones, approximately 72% of which are singletons. The clonotype was recovered from a woman aged 40 to 50 in good health and CMV-seropositive. Source material: PBMCs. This chain links TRBV5-5 with TRBJ2-5; D perhaps matches TRBD1 (5 bases). DNA for the CDR3: TGTGCCAGCAGCTTGGTCGCCAGGGAATCCCAAGAGACCCAGTACTTC. Residues: CASSLVARESQETQYF.